A selection of T cell receptor beta chains follows, all from one sample in a study of shared clonotypes between healthy human individuals. Using immunoSEQ multiplex PCR, the repertoire was profiled, and TCRdb retains in-frame clones only, with some absent. Found here are roughly 640,000 clones, roughly 97% of them singletons; the top ten hold roughly 0.05%. Source material: naive CD4+ T cells sorted from blood. The receptors shown here come from a woman in her twenties or thirties in good health. Both conserved end residues are part of each CDR3. A D gene is named only where the DNA matches it firmly. Clone size appears in some rows only: once, few, many, or a class for an expanded clone.

-,TRBJ2-2,TRBD2,19,TRBV28,CASSLGIGLAGAHTGELFF,TGTGCCAGCAGTTTGGGTATTGGACTAGCGGGAGCCCACACCGGGGAGCTGTTTTTT
-,TRBJ2-7,TRBD2,15,TRBV5-4,CASSSGAGVSYEQYF,TGTGCCAGCAGCTCCGGAGCGGGAGTCTCCTACGAGCAGTACTTC
-,TRBJ2-7,-,12,TRBV19,CASAQEGDEQYF,TGTGCCAGCGCCCAAGAGGGGGACGAGCAGTACTTC
once,TRBJ1-3,-,13,TRBV28,CASSRDIRGTIYF,TGTGCCAGCAGTCGGGACATCAGAGGAACCATATATTTT
few,TRBJ1-3,-,12,TRBV6-1,CASGGSGNTIYF,TGTGCCAGCGGGGGAAGTGGAAACACCATATATTTT
once,TRBJ1-3,-,17,TRBV4-1,CASSQTGHAHPGNTIYF,TGCGCCAGCAGCCAAACGGGACACGCTCATCCGGGAAACACCATATATTTT
-,TRBJ2-3,TRBD1,15,TRBV7-3,CASSFRGQVTDTQYF,TGTGCCAGCAGCTTTAGGGGACAGGTCACAGATACGCAGTATTTT
-,TRBJ2-1,TRBD2,13,TRBV28,CASRLAGGPEQFF,TGTGCCAGCAGACTAGCGGGAGGGCCTGAGCAGTTCTTC
-,TRBJ2-7,-,13,TRBV28,CASSLGEIGKQYF,TGTGCCAGCAGTCTGGGGGAGATTGGCAAGCAGTACTTC
-,TRBJ2-2,TRBD1,16,TRBV5-1,CASSLSGQGAPGELFF,TGCGCCAGCAGCTTATCTGGACAGGGGGCCCCCGGGGAGCTGTTTTTT
-,TRBJ2-3,-,13,TRBV10-3,CAISWGIADTQYF,TGTGCCATCAGTTGGGGTATTGCAGATACGCAGTATTTT
-,TRBJ2-7,TRBD2,15,TRBV28,CASRPGTSGLLEQYF,TGTGCCAGCAGGCCAGGGACTAGCGGGCTCCTCGAGCAGTACTTC
-,TRBJ2-1,TRBD1,16,TRBV5-1,CASSLSDRGRHNEQFF,TGCGCCAGCAGCCTAAGCGACAGGGGGCGACACAATGAGCAGTTCTTC
-,TRBJ1-5,-,15,TRBV6-5,CASSSALGRDQPQHF,TGTGCCAGCAGTTCCGCCCTAGGAAGAGATCAGCCCCAGCATTTT
once,TRBJ2-7,TRBD2,15,TRBV28,CASSPRLAGRYEQYF,TGTGCCAGCAGCCCGAGACTAGCGGGGCGCTACGAGCAGTACTTC
-,TRBJ2-7,TRBD2,12,TRBV28,CASGTSAHEQYF,TGTGCCTCGGGGACTAGCGCCCACGAGCAGTACTTC
-,TRBJ1-1,TRBD1,15,TRBV18,CASSPTGQGFTEAFF,TGTGCCAGCTCACCGACGGGACAGGGATTCACTGAAGCTTTCTTT
-,TRBJ1-1,-,13,TRBV5-4,CASRNDSLTEAFF,TGTGCCAGCAGAAATGACAGCCTCACTGAAGCTTTCTTT
few,TRBJ2-7,-,12,TRBV28,CASSLKGYEQYF,TGTGCCAGCAGTTTAAAGGGCTACGAGCAGTACTTC
-,TRBJ1-2,-,14,TRBV11-2,CASSLPGANYGYTF,TGTGCCAGCAGCTTACCAGGGGCCAACTATGGCTACACCTTC
-,TRBJ2-7,TRBD1,16,TRBV11-2,CASSLLQDRGLYEQYF,TGTGCCAGCAGCTTACTCCAGGACAGGGGGCTCTACGAGCAGTACTTC
-,TRBJ2-7,TRBD2,17,TRBV11-2,CASSLPGLAGLLYEQYF,TGTGCCAGCAGCTTACCGGGACTAGCGGGACTGCTCTACGAGCAGTACTTC
once,TRBJ2-1,TRBD2,16,TRBV6-5,CASSYSPSGRTNEQFF,TGTGCCAGCAGTTACTCGCCTAGCGGGAGAACCAATGAGCAGTTCTTC
-,TRBJ2-3,TRBD2,15,TRBV11-3,CASSLRSGDTDTQYF,TGTGCCAGCAGCCTCAGAAGCGGGGACACAGATACGCAGTATTTT
-,TRBJ2-3,-,16,TRBV7-2,CASSLGPQGHTDTQYF,TGTGCCAGCAGCTTAGGTCCACAGGGCCACACAGATACGCAGTATTTT
-,TRBJ2-4,-,14,TRBV28,CASGPGKAKNIQYF,TGTGCCAGCGGCCCCGGGAAGGCCAAAAACATTCAGTACTTC
-,TRBJ2-3,-,16,TRBV5-6,CASTPQGDYYTDTQYF,TGTGCCAGCACCCCTCAGGGGGACTACTACACAGATACGCAGTATTTT
once,TRBJ2-7,TRBD2,14,TRBV28,CASTLGGRAFEQYF,TGTGCCAGCACTCTGGGCGGGAGGGCCTTCGAGCAGTACTTC